These 5 T cell receptor beta chains were sequenced from one sample in a study of blood T cell repertoires in COVID-19. The protocol was immunoSEQ multiplex PCR, while the TCRdb copy is restricted to in-frame clones and leaves out a portion. Among some 280,000 clones, around 90% were seen once, and the ten largest hold just under 0.95%. Sample: peripheral blood. Receptors originate from a woman between 40 and 55 years old who had recovered from COVID-19.

The chain employs TRBV27 and TRBJ2-5, with D perhaps TRBD2 (6 bases). Trimming took 6 bases from V and 3 from J, leaving 11 bases between them. Per the germline V gene, CDR1 is MNHEY and CDR2 is SMNVEV (reference sequence). The CDR3 has 13 amino acids. The CDR3 nucleotides read TGTGCCAGCAGGGGGGGTGGTAAAGAGACCCAGTACTTC. Translated, it gives CASRGGGKETQYF.

The V gene is TRBV28, the J gene TRBJ1-4; 7 bases are shared with TRBD1. V lost 6 bases, J lost 4 bases, and 5 bases stayed unmatched. This CDR3 comprises 14 residues. Per the germline V gene, CDR1 is MDHEN and CDR2 is SYDVKM. Written as DNA, the CDR3 is TGTGCCAGCAGCCAGGGACAGCATAATGAAAAACTGTTTTTT. Translation gives CASSQGQHNEKLFF.

The gene calls are TRBV10-3 and TRBJ1-1; D gene unclear. The V gene lost 2 bases and the J gene lost 4 bases, with 14 bases spanning the gap. The CDR3 is 15 residues long. The germline CDR1 and CDR2 sequences are ENHRY and SYGVKD. This CDR3 is CAISEHPGIGTEAFF. CDR3 sequence (DNA): TGTGCCATCAGTGAGCACCCGGGAATCGGCACTGAAGCTTTCTTT.

V gene TRBV10-1 combines with J gene TRBJ2-7; 10 nucleotides align to TRBD1. Germline lookup yields CDR1 WNHNN and CDR2 SYGVQD (reference sequence). J gave up 6 bases and V 5 bases, and 1 base lay outside the gene matches. CDR3 length: 12 residues. CDR3 loop: CASSRTGGEQYF. The DNA of the CDR3 is TGCGCCAGCAGTCGGACAGGGGGCGAGCAGTACTTC.

The chain carries TRBV11-3 and TRBJ2-1; D remains unclear. The CDR3 loop spans 15 amino acids. CDR1 and CDR2 from the germline V gene are SGHNT and YENEEA. Trimming stripped 2 bases from V and 0 bases from J, with 8 bases between. In DNA, the CDR3 is TGTGCCAGCAGCTTAAAAGAGCGCTCCTACAATGAGCAGTTCTTC. It is translated as CASSLKERSYNEQFF.